This entry features one T cell receptor (beta chain) sequence. J was trimmed by 5 bases and V by 5 bases; bases with no gene match: 5. The CDR3 has 13 residues. The V gene's germline CDR1 is ENHRY and CDR2 SYGVKD. The data were obtained in a study of blood T cell repertoires in COVID-19. Study information: There were acute and convalescent COVID-19 samples, and they came from the United States, Italy and Spain. Nucleic acid was either cDNA or gDNA, and it came from T cells, B-cell-depleted T cells, or PBMCs.

In the authors' workflow: Amplification of reference gene primers was used by the study to estimate nucleated cell counts. Measured with immunoSEQ multiplex PCR; TCRdb has only the in-frame clones, and not every one. That table gives V, J and clone size, and the DNA gave D and trimming. The sample has fewer than 180,000 clones, 80% to 90% seen once; the top ten hold roughly 3.5%. This TCR derives from a man in his 70s with acute or convalescent COVID-19. V and J are TRBV10-3 and TRBJ2-5; 7 positions agree with TRBD2. Sequenced: peripheral blood. In DNA, the CDR3 is TGTGCCATCAGTCCGCGGACTAGGGAGACCCAGTACTTC. This sequence encodes CAISPRTRETQYF.